This T cell receptor (beta chain) was recovered during a study of siplizumab effects on memory and regulatory T cells. Of note for this clone: Its target is not known.

Data came from immunoSEQ multiplex PCR; TCRdb stores just in-frame clones and leaves some out. This sample yields about 110,000 clones, of which just over 90% are seen a single time; approximately 0.75% belongs to the top ten. V lost 0 bases to trimming and J lost 10 bases; unmatched junction nucleotides: 9. Germline V gene data show CDR1 as SGHAT and CDR2 as FQNNGV. CDR3 length: 16 amino acids. General study findings and limits: A major contribution to the alloresponse seemed to be made by naive T cells, which seemed more diverse than memory cells. Confirmation was lacking for the suppressive function of proliferating Tregs derived from siplizumab cultures. Solely a minor proportion of alloreactive clones could be assigned to unstimulated subsets.

The clonotype comes from a human donor in good health. The sequenced sample was Tregs sorted from blood. The chain uses TRBV11-2 and TRBJ1-1, with 12 bases matching TRBD1. The CDR3 coding sequence is TGTGCCAGCAGCTTAGATCTAGTTGGGACAGGGGGCTCAGCTTTCTTT. This gives the protein CASSLDLVGTGGSAFF.